One sample yielded the 31 T cell receptor beta chains listed below, sequenced in a study of CD8 T cells in Susac syndrome. RNA, at about 0.5 to 1 ug, was reverse transcribed with random hexamers. Via MiXCR, TCRdb re-called the immunoSEQ multiplex PCR reads, giving one row per CDR3 protein. The sample has just under 150,000 distinct CDR3 sequences, around 94% seen once. Sequencing used CD4+ T cells from PBMCs. Every receptor here comes from a human donor in good health.

This chain joins TRBV12-5 and TRBJ1-1; 10 positions agree with TRBD1. The CDR3 extends over 14 amino acids. Unmatched junction bases numbered 5, after V lost 6 bases and J lost 4 bases. Germline CDR1 reads LGHNT; CDR2 reads FRNRAP. The CDR3 sequence is CASGGDRGITEAFF. As DNA, the CDR3 is TGTGCTAGTGGCGGGGACAGGGGTATCACTGAAGCTTTCTTT. The full variable domain, rest sourced from reference TRBV12-5 and TRBJ1-1, is DARVTQTPRHKVTEMGQEVTMRCQPILGHNTVFWYRQTMMQGLELLAYFRNRAPLDDSGMPKDRFSAEMPDATLATLKIQPSEPRDSAVYFCASGGDRGITEAFFGQGTRLTVV.

The chain uses TRBV29-1 and TRBJ1-1, with TRBD1 matching 9 bases. The V gene's germline CDR1 is SQVTM and CDR2 ANQGSEA. The CDR3 sequence is 14 residues long. The ends lost 4 bases at V and 4 bases at J; junction bases unmatched: 7. This CDR3 reads CSVGTGEGFTEAFF. The CDR3, as DNA: TGCAGCGTTGGGACAGGGGAAGGGTTCACTGAAGCTTTCTTT.

V is TRBV5-1 and J is TRBJ1-2; D is undetermined. V lost 0 bases to trimming and J lost 8 bases, with 20 bases between them. CDR1 and CDR2 from the germline V gene are SGHRS and YFSETQ. The CDR3 sequence is 16 residues long. The CDR3 DNA reads TGCGCCAGCAGCTTGGCCGGAAGAGCAATGGGAAGCGGCTACACCTTC. Translating gives CASSLAGRAMGSGYTF. Looking up the rest from reference TRBV5-1 and TRBJ1-2 gives the full variable domain: KAGVTQTPRYLIKTRGQQVTLSCSPISGHRSVSWYQQTPGQGLQFLFEYFSETQRNKGNFPGRFSGRQFSNSRSEMNVSTLELGDSALYLCASSLAGRAMGSGYTFGSGTRLTVV.

The chain links TRBV12-3 or TRBV12-4 to TRBJ1-2, with 7 nucleotides matching TRBD1. V trimming: 4 bases; J trimming: 2 bases; junction bases outside the gene matches: 7. The CDR3 has 15 amino acids. The CDR3 DNA reads TGTGCCAGCAGTTCATACAGGGGCTCGAACTATGGCTACACCTTC. Amino acids: CASSSYRGSNYGYTF.

CDR3 sequence: CASSLDRRNTEAFF. The CDR3 DNA reads TGTGCCAGCAGTTTAGACAGGCGGAACACTGAAGCTTTCTTT. The chain has TRBV27 and TRBJ1-1; possibly TRBD1 for D (6 bases). The CDR3 extends over 14 amino acids. The germline V gene encodes CDR1 MNHEY and CDR2 SMNVEV (reference sequence). The V end lost 2 bases, the J end lost 1 base, and 8 bases lay between the germline ends.

The rearrangement uses TRBV28 and TRBJ2-1, with TRBD1 identical over 8 bases. The CDR3 consists of 13 residues. In germline, CDR1 is MDHEN, CDR2 SYDVKM. Unmatched junction bases numbered 8, after V lost 7 bases and J lost 9 bases. CDR3 in DNA: TGTGCCAGCAAGAAGTTGGACAGGGCTGAGCAGTTCTTC. It is translated as CASKKLDRAEQFF.

The chain uses TRBV5-1 and TRBJ1-5; D ambiguous. CDR3 length: 16 residues. Trimming pared 0 bases from V and 3 bases from J, leaving 13 bases between. CDR1 SGHRS and CDR2 YFSETQ come from the germline V gene. The CDR3: CASSLEGFSNNQPQHF. The CDR3 DNA is TGCGCCAGCAGCTTGGAAGGGTTCAGTAACAATCAGCCCCAGCATTTT.

The rearrangement joins TRBV10-3 to TRBJ1-1; D unresolved. Germline CDR1 and CDR2: ENHRY and SYGVKD. The CDR3 has 14 amino acids. V was shortened by 3 bases and J by 7 bases, with 15 bases between the two germline ends. CDR3 sequence: CAISDYSTMSEAFF. In DNA, the CDR3 is TGTGCCATCAGTGATTATTCGACAATGAGTGAAGCTTTCTTT.

V and J are TRBV7-9 and TRBJ2-7; 11 bases map to TRBD1. The V segment lost 5 bases and the J segment 7 bases; nucleotides outside the gene matches: 7. Germline values: CDR1 SEHNR, CDR2 FQNEAQ (reference sequence). The CDR3 consists of 14 residues. CDR3 sequence: CASSPEGTGGEQYF. CDR3 DNA sequence: TGTGCCAGCAGCCCAGAGGGGACAGGGGGGGAGCAGTACTTC.

This chain uses TRBV10-3 with TRBJ2-5; no clear D. This CDR3 has 13 residues. Germline V CDR1 and CDR2: ENHRY, SYGVKD. Trimming removed 0 bases from V and 2 bases from J, with 4 bases in between. The CDR3 DNA is TGTGCCATCAGTGAGTCTCATCAAGAGACCCAGTACTTC. Translation: CAISESHQETQYF.

V gene TRBV20-1 combines with J gene TRBJ2-3; unclear D gene. The CDR3 length is 11 residues. The germline V gene has CDR1 DFQATT and CDR2 SNEGSKA (reference sequence). The CDR3 sequence is CTIRRSDTQYF. The CDR3 DNA follows: TGCACCATACGGAGATCAGATACGCAGTATTTT.

The chain employs TRBV19 and TRBJ2-6, with D possibly being TRBD1 or TRBD2 (5 bases each). Germline CDR1 and CDR2: LNHDA and SQIVND (reference sequence). The V end lost 7 bases, the J end lost 0 bases, and 16 bases lay between the germline ends. The CDR3 contains 17 residues. This chain's CDR3 is CASNSGHAISGANVLTF. Written as DNA, the CDR3 is TGTGCCAGTAACAGCGGACATGCAATCTCTGGGGCCAACGTCCTGACTTTC.

The rearrangement joins TRBV3-1 to TRBJ2-1; no clear D gene. CDR1 LGHDT and CDR2 YNNKEL come from the germline V gene (reference sequence). The V end was cut by 4 bases, the J end by 8 bases, with 15 bases between. The CDR3 spans 14 residues. Here the CDR3 DNA reads TGTGCCAGCAGCCGCCGAGAGGCGGTGGATGAGCAGTTCTTC. It specifies CASSRREAVDEQFF.

The chain uses TRBV2 and TRBJ2-2, with 7 bases identical to TRBD1. Germline CDR1 reads SNHLY; CDR2 reads FYNNEI. CDR3 size: 14 residues. J gave up 2 bases and V 8 bases, and 5 bases lay outside the gene matches. The CDR3 spells CASAHRGNTGELFF. CDR3 nucleotide sequence: TGTGCCAGCGCGCACAGGGGTAACACCGGGGAGCTGTTTTTT.

J is TRBJ2-7 and V is TRBV3-1; 7 positions match TRBD1. The V and J ends lost 4 bases and 0 bases, in that order; junction bases with no gene match: 3. Germline V CDR1 and CDR2: LGHDT, YNNKEL (reference sequence). The CDR3 runs to 14 residues. In DNA form, the CDR3 reads TGTGCCAGCAGCCTGGGACAGCCCTCCTACGAGCAGTACTTC. Translating gives CASSLGQPSYEQYF.

The gene calls are TRBV27 and TRBJ2-3, with 7 positions matching TRBD2. The V segment lost 2 bases and the J segment 1 base; nucleotides outside the gene matches: 6. The CDR3 has 16 amino acids. CDR1 and CDR2 from the germline V gene are MNHEY and SMNVEV (reference sequence). The CDR3 region has the DNA TGTGCCAGCAGTTTACGTGCGGGAGTAGGCACAGATACGCAGTATTTT. This codes for CASSLRAGVGTDTQYF.

The chain joins TRBV6-1 to TRBJ2-7, with 9 bases matching TRBD2. With 5 bases clipped from V and 4 bases from J, the junction kept 12 bases outside the gene matches. Looked up from germline, CDR1 is MNHNS and CDR2 is SASEGT. This CDR3 has 16 amino acids. CDR3 bases: TGTGCCAGCAGTCTCACGGGTCTAGCGGGAAGTTACGAGCAGTACTTC. This codes for CASSLTGLAGSYEQYF.

V and J are TRBV3-1 and TRBJ2-5, with D maybe TRBD2 (5 bases). The length of the CDR3 is 15 residues. V lost 3 bases to trimming and J lost 5 bases, with 16 bases between them. Germline V gene lookup returns CDR1 LGHDT and CDR2 YNNKEL (reference sequence). The CDR3 region has the DNA TGTGCCAGCAGCCACCCTAAGCCGGGGTGGGAGACCCAGTACTTC. Translated: CASSHPKPGWETQYF.

The rearrangement links TRBV3-1 to TRBJ2-3, with 8 bases aligning to TRBD2. With V trimmed by 4 bases and J by 2 bases, 5 bases remained unmatched. CDR1 and CDR2 (germline): LGHDT, YNNKEL (reference sequence). The CDR3 is 15 residues long. The CDR3 loop reads CASSLTSGPTDTQYF. CDR3 nucleotide sequence: TGTGCCAGCAGCCTAACTAGCGGACCCACAGATACGCAGTATTTT.

The gene calls are TRBV30 and TRBJ2-1; 8 bases match TRBD2. The CDR3 length is 11 residues. CDR1 and CDR2 (germline): GTSNPN, SVGIG (reference sequence). Here the CDR3 reads CGASEGTRQFF. DNA for the CDR3: TGTGGAGCTTCAGAGGGGACTAGGCAGTTCTTC.

The chain is built from TRBV2 and TRBJ2-3; 9 bases fit TRBD2. The CDR3 loop spans 16 amino acids. Germline loops: CDR1 SNHLY, CDR2 FYNNEI. The J segment lost 0 bases and the V segment lost 7 bases, leaving 8 bases of the junction unmatched. The CDR3, as DNA: TGTGCCAGCATTAGCGGGGGACGTTCTAGCACAGATACGCAGTATTTT. It yields the protein CASISGGRSSTDTQYF.

The chain uses TRBV12-3 or TRBV12-4 and TRBJ2-5; no clear D. The V end lost 1 base, the J end lost 3 bases, and 12 bases lay between the germline ends. The CDR3 loop spans 15 amino acids. The CDR3 sequence is CASSLGQRRKETQYF. CDR3 sequence (DNA): TGTGCCAGCAGTTTAGGCCAACGCCGAAAAGAGACCCAGTACTTC.

The chain uses TRBV12-3 or TRBV12-4 and TRBJ2-7; 12 bases map to TRBD2. The CDR3 runs 15 residues. V lost 4 bases to trimming and J lost 3 bases; unmatched junction nucleotides: 4. The CDR3 sequence: CASSSGLAGYYEQYF. The CDR3 DNA is TGTGCCAGCAGTTCAGGACTAGCGGGGTACTACGAGCAGTACTTC.

The chain uses TRBV6-1 and TRBJ1-2; the match to TRBD1 covers 9 bases. The trim removed 7 bases at V and 6 bases at J, leaving 12 bases unmatched. This CDR3 spans 15 amino acids. Per germline, CDR1 MNHNS and CDR2 SASEGT. CDR3 coding DNA: TGTGCCAGCATTACAGGGGGCGGCCGGATCAATGGCTACACCTTC. It yields the protein CASITGGGRINGYTF.

CDR3 sequence reads: CSAETGADNEKLFF. DNA for the CDR3: TGCAGTGCCGAGACAGGGGCAGATAATGAAAAACTGTTTTTT. The chain couples TRBV20-1 to TRBJ1-4; 8 positions match TRBD1. Germline CDR1 reads DFQATT; CDR2 reads SNEGSKA (reference sequence). J was trimmed by 4 bases and V by 6 bases; bases with no gene match: 7. The CDR3 contains 14 residues.

This chain uses TRBV15 with TRBJ1-2; 8 bases match TRBD1. V lost 3 bases, J lost 7 bases, and 7 bases stayed unmatched. The CDR3 has 14 amino acids. CDR1 is LNHNV, CDR2 YYDKDF, per germline (reference sequence). CDR3 sequence reads: CATSSRQGRGGYTF. Here the CDR3 DNA reads TGTGCCACCAGCAGTAGACAGGGGAGAGGTGGCTACACCTTC.

J is TRBJ2-1 and V is TRBV2, with a possible D match to TRBD2 (5 bases). The CDR3 runs 13 residues. In germline, CDR1 is SNHLY, CDR2 FYNNEI. The germline V and J ends were trimmed by 7 bases and 4 bases, with 11 bases remaining between them. CDR3 sequence reads: CASKSGNYNEQFF. The DNA for the CDR3 is TGTGCCAGCAAGAGCGGTAATTACAATGAGCAGTTCTTC.

In nucleotides, the CDR3 is TGTGCCAGCAGGGCCGGGACAGGGGAATACAATGAGCAGTTCTTC. Protein: CASRAGTGEYNEQFF. This chain joins TRBV12-3 or TRBV12-4 and TRBJ2-1; TRBD1 agrees at 10 bases. V gave up 6 bases and J gave up 4 bases; unmatched junction bases: 6. The CDR3 contains 15 residues.

The chain uses TRBV7-2 and TRBJ2-1; 9 nucleotides line up with TRBD2. V trimming: 0 bases; J trimming: 4 bases; junction bases outside the gene matches: 4. From germline, CDR1 is SGHTA and CDR2 FQGNSA. The CDR3 loop spans 16 amino acids. CDR3 DNA sequence: TGTGCCAGCAGCTTAGCCGTGGCGGGAGGGTACAATGAGCAGTTCTTC. Protein product: CASSLAVAGGYNEQFF.

Regarding this clonotype: Germline is not matched at one junction end, which may reflect a read error. The J gene is TRBJ1-1, the V gene TRBV30; D is possibly TRBD1 (5 bases). The CDR3 has 13 residues. Germline lookup yields CDR1 GTSNPN and CDR2 SVGIG (reference sequence). The CDR3 bases are TGTGCCTGGAGTGTCTACGGGACGACTGAAGTTTTCTTT. This sequence encodes CAWSVYGTTEVFF.

This CDR3 reads CASSRAGSSTDTQYF. CDR3 in DNA: TGTGCCAGCAGCCGAGCGGGAAGTAGCACAGATACGCAGTATTTT. V and J are TRBV3-1 and TRBJ2-3; the match to TRBD2 covers 7 bases. From germline, CDR1 is LGHDT and CDR2 YNNKEL (reference sequence). J gave up 0 bases and V 4 bases, and 4 bases lay outside the gene matches. The CDR3 spans 15 residues.